This T cell receptor (beta chain) appears in the sequencing data of a study of T cell repertoires in cytomegalovirus infection. A few counts support this clonotype. Its antigen is unknown. TCRdb fed the reads into MiXCR, producing one record per CDR3 protein. The data show hundreds of thousands of distinct CDR3 sequences, with 25% to 35% seen just once and around 18% held by the top ten. V shed 1 base and J 8 bases; nucleotides not matched to a gene: 9. Germline CDR1 is MNHNS and CDR2 is SASEGT. The CDR3 totals 16 residues. The sequencing used cultured PBMCs, collected from culture after CMV antigen stimulation. The TCR sequence derives from a human donor in good health (CMV status not recorded). Some clones in this sample may be carry-over from other donors' samples. The chain couples TRBV6-1 to TRBJ1-4; the match to TRBD1 covers 8 bases. The CDR3 sequence: CASSEGTGSFREKLFF. In DNA form, the CDR3 reads TGTGCCAGCAGTGAAGGGACAGGGAGTTTTCGGGAAAAACTGTTTTTT.